The rows below give T cell receptor beta chains drawn from one sample of a study of blood T cell repertoires in COVID-19. Sequencing used immunoSEQ multiplex PCR; TCRdb keeps in-frame clones, though not all of them. The sample holds nearly 250,000 clones; around 86% are singletons and the top ten take around 1.5%. The sequenced sample consisted of peripheral blood. Receptors were obtained from a woman between 55 and 75 years old who had recovered from COVID-19. CDR3s include the opening cysteine and the closing phenylalanine or tryptophan. Fields, in order: D gene, clone size, J gene, V gene, CDR3 protein, CDR3 DNA. D genes are given only for firm matches. Clone size is not always given. Where it is, it says once, few, many or a class for expanded clones.

d_call: NA; clone_size: many; j_call: TRBJ1-1; v_call: TRBV19; cdr3_aa: CAIALSMNTEAFF; cdr3_nt: TGTGCCATAGCCCTCTCGATGAACACTGAAGCTTTCTTT
d_call: TRBD1; clone_size: NA; j_call: TRBJ1-4; v_call: TRBV29-1; cdr3_aa: CSAYNTGGTNEKLFF; cdr3_nt: TGCAGCGCATACAATACAGGGGGGACTAATGAAAAACTGTTTTTT
d_call: TRBD1; clone_size: NA; j_call: TRBJ1-5; v_call: TRBV28; cdr3_aa: CASSLVGQGAWQPQHF; cdr3_nt: TGTGCCAGCAGTTTAGTGGGACAGGGGGCGTGGCAGCCCCAGCATTTT
d_call: TRBD2; clone_size: NA; j_call: TRBJ2-3; v_call: TRBV7-2; cdr3_aa: CASSLVGLAGQYF; cdr3_nt: TGTGCCAGCAGCTTAGTAGGACTAGCGGGGCAGTATTTT
d_call: NA; clone_size: NA; j_call: TRBJ2-7; v_call: TRBV6-5; cdr3_aa: CASSSRDMYYEQYF; cdr3_nt: TGTGCCAGCAGCAGCCGGGACATGTACTACGAGCAGTACTTC
d_call: NA; clone_size: NA; j_call: TRBJ2-7; v_call: TRBV9; cdr3_aa: CASSPGTGIYEQYF; cdr3_nt: TGTGCCAGCAGCCCGGGAACGGGGATCTACGAGCAGTACTTC
d_call: NA; clone_size: few; j_call: TRBJ2-7; v_call: TRBV5-5; cdr3_aa: CASSLGTGPYYEQYF; cdr3_nt: TGTGCCAGCAGCTTGGGCACAGGTCCTTACTACGAGCAGTACTTC
d_call: TRBD1; clone_size: NA; j_call: TRBJ1-4; v_call: TRBV19; cdr3_aa: CASSSQPGTATNEKLFF; cdr3_nt: TGTGCCAGTAGTAGCCAACCCGGGACAGCAACTAATGAAAAACTGTTTTTT
d_call: NA; clone_size: NA; j_call: TRBJ2-7; v_call: TRBV9; cdr3_aa: CASSPSADPGVEQYF; cdr3_nt: TGTGCCAGCAGCCCCAGCGCCGACCCGGGTGTGGAGCAGTACTTC
d_call: NA; clone_size: once; j_call: TRBJ1-1; v_call: TRBV4-3; cdr3_aa: CASSPQGYTEAFF; cdr3_nt: TGCGCCAGCAGCCCCCAGGGATACACTGAAGCTTTCTTT
d_call: TRBD1; clone_size: once; j_call: TRBJ2-3; v_call: TRBV5-8; cdr3_aa: CASSLGQGLGTDTQYF; cdr3_nt: TGTGCCAGCAGCTTGGGACAGGGGTTGGGCACAGATACGCAGTATTTT
d_call: NA; clone_size: NA; j_call: TRBJ2-3; v_call: TRBV11-2; cdr3_aa: CASTLTSTAEADTQYF; cdr3_nt: TGTGCCAGCACGCTGACCTCTACCGCAGAGGCAGATACGCAGTATTTT
d_call: TRBD1; clone_size: NA; j_call: TRBJ2-1; v_call: TRBV24-1; cdr3_aa: CATSDLGQGLNNEQFF; cdr3_nt: TGTGCCACCAGTGATTTGGGACAGGGGCTAAACAATGAGCAGTTCTTC
d_call: NA; clone_size: NA; j_call: TRBJ2-5; v_call: TRBV6-5; cdr3_aa: CASSYVGETQYF; cdr3_nt: TGTGCCAGCAGTTACGTCGGAGAGACCCAGTACTTC
d_call: NA; clone_size: NA; j_call: TRBJ2-5; v_call: TRBV7-3; cdr3_aa: CASSLMGAQETQYF; cdr3_nt: TGTGCCAGCAGCCTCATGGGGGCTCAGGAGACCCAGTACTTC
d_call: TRBD1; clone_size: NA; j_call: TRBJ1-4; v_call: TRBV27; cdr3_aa: CASSSGGGEKLFF; cdr3_nt: TGTGCCAGCAGTTCAGGGGGAGGTGAAAAACTGTTTTTT
d_call: TRBD2; clone_size: NA; j_call: TRBJ2-2; v_call: TRBV28; cdr3_aa: CASTLAVANTGELFF; cdr3_nt: TGTGCCAGCACTCTAGCGGTGGCGAACACCGGGGAGCTGTTTTTT
d_call: TRBD1; clone_size: NA; j_call: TRBJ1-4; v_call: TRBV7-9; cdr3_aa: CASSSGTGNEKLFF; cdr3_nt: TGTGCCAGCAGCTCCGGGACAGGGAACGAAAAACTGTTTTTT
d_call: TRBD1; clone_size: NA; j_call: TRBJ1-4; v_call: TRBV2; cdr3_aa: CASSFSQDRASEKLFF; cdr3_nt: TGTGCCAGCAGCTTTTCCCAGGACAGGGCGTCCGAAAAACTGTTTTTT
d_call: NA; clone_size: once; j_call: TRBJ1-6; v_call: TRBV4-2; cdr3_aa: CASSQDPYSYNSPLHF; cdr3_nt: TGTGCCAGCAGCCAAGATCCATACAGCTATAATTCACCCCTCCACTTT
d_call: NA; clone_size: NA; j_call: TRBJ2-7; v_call: TRBV4-1; cdr3_aa: CASSQEVSAVYEQYF; cdr3_nt: TGCGCCAGCAGCCAAGAGGTGTCCGCAGTCTACGAGCAGTACTTC
d_call: TRBD1; clone_size: many; j_call: TRBJ1-1; v_call: TRBV7-9; cdr3_aa: CASRLGQGGNTEAFF; cdr3_nt: TGTGCCAGCAGACTAGGACAGGGAGGGAACACTGAAGCTTTCTTT
d_call: NA; clone_size: NA; j_call: TRBJ1-3; v_call: TRBV19; cdr3_aa: CASSVDRSGNTIYF; cdr3_nt: TGTGCCAGTAGTGTCGACAGATCTGGAAACACCATATATTTT
d_call: NA; clone_size: NA; j_call: TRBJ2-7; v_call: TRBV5-1; cdr3_aa: CASSYGQATSEQYF; cdr3_nt: TGCGCCAGCAGCTACGGACAAGCCACCAGCGAGCAGTACTTC
d_call: NA; clone_size: few; j_call: TRBJ2-1; v_call: TRBV2; cdr3_aa: CASRGTGSEQFF; cdr3_nt: TGTGCCAGCAGGGGTACAGGGAGTGAGCAGTTCTTC
d_call: TRBD2; clone_size: NA; j_call: TRBJ2-1; v_call: TRBV4-2; cdr3_aa: CASSQGSGGRYEQFF; cdr3_nt: TGTGCCAGCAGCCAAGGTAGCGGGGGGAGGTATGAGCAGTTCTTC
d_call: NA; clone_size: NA; j_call: TRBJ1-5; v_call: TRBV2; cdr3_aa: CASSRDASQPQHF; cdr3_nt: TGTGCCAGCAGCCGGGATGCGTCCCAGCCCCAGCATTTT
d_call: NA; clone_size: NA; j_call: TRBJ1-5; v_call: TRBV10-3; cdr3_aa: CAITPGTFGSNQPQHF; cdr3_nt: TGTGCCATCACCCCAGGGACATTCGGGAGCAATCAGCCCCAGCATTTT
d_call: NA; clone_size: NA; j_call: TRBJ2-7; v_call: TRBV19; cdr3_aa: CATEAPAGEQYF; cdr3_nt: TGTGCCACCGAGGCCCCGGCGGGCGAGCAGTACTTC
d_call: TRBD1; clone_size: NA; j_call: TRBJ1-3; v_call: TRBV9; cdr3_aa: CASSRDRGSDTIYF; cdr3_nt: TGTGCCAGCAGCCGGGACAGGGGTTCCGACACCATATATTTT
d_call: NA; clone_size: NA; j_call: TRBJ1-5; v_call: TRBV3-1/TRBV3-2; cdr3_aa: CASSQDLAGPQHF; cdr3_nt: TGTGCCAGCAGCCAGGACCTCGCGGGGCCCCAGCATTTT
d_call: TRBD1; clone_size: NA; j_call: TRBJ1-2; v_call: TRBV10-3; cdr3_aa: CAISWTGANYGYTF; cdr3_nt: TGTGCCATCAGCTGGACAGGAGCTAACTATGGCTACACCTTC
d_call: NA; clone_size: NA; j_call: TRBJ2-3; v_call: TRBV10-3; cdr3_aa: CATAAGDQADTQYF; cdr3_nt: TGTGCCACTGCGGCAGGGGATCAGGCAGATACGCAGTATTTT
d_call: NA; clone_size: NA; j_call: TRBJ1-1; v_call: TRBV5-6; cdr3_aa: CASSFLGGGTEAFF; cdr3_nt: TGTGCCAGCAGCTTTCTAGGTGGTGGGACTGAAGCTTTCTTT
d_call: TRBD2; clone_size: NA; j_call: TRBJ2-1; v_call: TRBV7-3; cdr3_aa: CASSSSGGASNEQFF; cdr3_nt: TGTGCCAGCAGCTCTAGCGGGGGGGCGTCGAATGAGCAGTTCTTC
d_call: NA; clone_size: NA; j_call: TRBJ2-7; v_call: TRBV2; cdr3_aa: CASRGGAAEQYF; cdr3_nt: TGTGCCAGCAGGGGGGGGGCCGCCGAGCAGTACTTC
d_call: NA; clone_size: NA; j_call: TRBJ2-3; v_call: TRBV5-1; cdr3_aa: CASSLASDTDTQYF; cdr3_nt: TGCGCCAGCAGCTTGGCTTCAGATACAGATACGCAGTATTTT
d_call: NA; clone_size: NA; j_call: TRBJ1-1; v_call: TRBV5-1; cdr3_aa: CASSATQGNTEAFF; cdr3_nt: TGCGCCAGCAGCGCAACTCAGGGGAACACTGAAGCTTTCTTT
d_call: TRBD1; clone_size: NA; j_call: TRBJ1-1; v_call: TRBV29-1; cdr3_aa: CSVEDPRQGLNTEAFF; cdr3_nt: TGCAGCGTTGAAGATCCAAGACAGGGCTTGAACACTGAAGCTTTCTTT
d_call: NA; clone_size: NA; j_call: TRBJ2-1; v_call: TRBV5-1; cdr3_aa: CASSPTGKKNEQFF; cdr3_nt: TGCGCCAGCAGCCCCACAGGGAAAAAAAATGAGCAGTTCTTC
d_call: NA; clone_size: NA; j_call: TRBJ1-1; v_call: TRBV19; cdr3_aa: CASKVTVNTEAFF; cdr3_nt: TGTGCCAGTAAGGTGACAGTGAACACTGAAGCTTTCTTT
d_call: TRBD1; clone_size: NA; j_call: TRBJ1-4; v_call: TRBV6-6; cdr3_aa: CASSFPDREGEKLFF; cdr3_nt: TGTGCCAGCAGTTTCCCGGACAGGGAGGGTGAAAAACTGTTTTTT
d_call: NA; clone_size: NA; j_call: TRBJ2-3; v_call: TRBV28; cdr3_aa: CASSLTGQSTDTQYF; cdr3_nt: TGTGCCAGCAGTTTAACAGGCCAGAGCACAGATACGCAGTATTTT
d_call: TRBD1; clone_size: NA; j_call: TRBJ1-2; v_call: TRBV28; cdr3_aa: CASSPDRVDGYTF; cdr3_nt: TGTGCCAGCAGTCCGGACAGGGTAGACGGCTACACCTTC
d_call: NA; clone_size: NA; j_call: TRBJ2-1; v_call: TRBV9; cdr3_aa: CASSSYDRDSSYNEQFF; cdr3_nt: TGTGCCAGCAGCTCCTATGACAGGGACTCCTCCTACAATGAGCAGTTCTTC
d_call: TRBD2; clone_size: NA; j_call: TRBJ2-3; v_call: TRBV29-1; cdr3_aa: CSALSGLAGDTQYF; cdr3_nt: TGCAGCGCCCTCTCTGGACTAGCGGGAGATACGCAGTATTTT
d_call: NA; clone_size: NA; j_call: TRBJ1-2; v_call: TRBV9; cdr3_aa: CASSVASSAAGYTF; cdr3_nt: TGTGCCAGCAGCGTAGCTTCGTCGGCGGCAGGCTACACCTTC